A single sample is the source of the 11 T cell receptor beta chains below, sequenced in a study of somatic mutations in cytotoxic T cells in rheumatoid arthritis. Sequencing was performed with immunoSEQ multiplex PCR; in TCRdb, only in-frame clones are kept and a portion is missing. The table lists about 12,000 clones, over 65% of them singletons, with 11% in the top ten. The sample was CD8+ T cells sorted from blood. The origin of the receptors is a woman between 35 and 50 years old in good health.

This rearrangement joins TRBV7-9 to TRBJ2-2, with 8 bases lining up with TRBD2. V gave up 5 bases and J gave up 6 bases; unmatched junction bases: 11. Germline-derived CDR1 and CDR2 are SEHNR and FQNEAQ (reference sequence). The CDR3 has 16 amino acids. CDR3 region: CASSQASLAGPGELFF. CDR3 nucleotides: TGTGCCAGCAGCCAGGCCAGCCTAGCGGGTCCCGGGGAGCTGTTTTTT.

The chain carries TRBV27 and TRBJ2-3; D may be TRBD1 (5 bases). Deletions cut 8 bases from V and 1 base from J, with 10 bases between. Germline V gene lookup returns CDR1 MNHEY and CDR2 SMNVEV (reference sequence). There are 13 residues in the CDR3. The CDR3 spells CASQEQGTDTQYF. The CDR3 bases are TGTGCCAGCCAAGAACAGGGCACAGATACGCAGTATTTT.

The chain has TRBV27 and TRBJ1-6; tentatively, D is TRBD1 (6 bases). V was cut by 6 bases and J by 3 bases, with 27 bases left in between. Germline lookup yields CDR1 MNHEY and CDR2 SMNVEV (reference sequence). CDR3 length equals 20 residues. CDR3 protein: CASSHYPLRSEQGYNSPLHF. CDR3 DNA sequence: TGTGCCAGCAGCCATTACCCACTCCGCTCAGAACAGGGCTATAATTCACCCCTCCACTTT.

The chain couples TRBV29-1 to TRBJ2-1; D call uncertain. Germline loops: CDR1 SQVTM, CDR2 ANQGSEA. The V end was cut by 3 bases, the J end by 0 bases, with 12 bases between. This CDR3 spans 15 amino acids. The CDR3 region is CSVEGSSSSYNEQFF. The CDR3, as DNA: TGCAGCGTTGAGGGTAGCTCAAGCTCCTACAATGAGCAGTTCTTC.

This clone was counted only a few times. V is TRBV27 and J is TRBJ2-3; TRBD1 is a possible D gene (6 bases). Germline-derived CDR1 and CDR2 are MNHEY and SMNVEV (reference sequence). This CDR3 region has 15 residues. Between the trimmed V and J ends, which lost 3 bases and 4 bases, there was a span of 14 bases. DNA of the CDR3: TGTGCCAGCAGTTTTAGTGGGGGCCAATCAGATACGCAGTATTTT. It is translated as CASSFSGGQSDTQYF.

The chain links TRBV5-1 to TRBJ1-1; D unclear. The ends were cut back, 1 base at V and 1 base at J, with 8 bases in the middle. CDR3 length: 14 amino acids. The germline CDR1 and CDR2 sequences are SGHRS and YFSETQ. CDR3 residues: CASSLNLQNTEAFF. In DNA, the CDR3 is TGCGCCAGCAGCTTGAATTTACAGAACACTGAAGCTTTCTTT.

This clone was observed a few times. The rearrangement links TRBV27 to TRBJ1-2, with 9 nucleotides matching TRBD1. The CDR3 length is 16 residues. The germline V gene encodes CDR1 MNHEY and CDR2 SMNVEV (reference sequence). After removal of 6 bases from V and 2 bases from J, the junction contained 10 bases not matched to a gene. CDR3 in DNA: TGTGCCAGCAGGATAACCGGGACAGGGTTGAACTATGGCTACACCTTC. It specifies CASRITGTGLNYGYTF.

The chain carries TRBV28 and TRBJ1-2, with D hard to call. Germline V gene lookup returns CDR1 MDHEN and CDR2 SYDVKM. The CDR3 totals 13 residues. V lost 6 bases, J lost 7 bases, and 15 bases lay in between. The CDR3 loop reads CASSPTVQIGYTF. The CDR3 DNA is TGTGCCAGCAGCCCAACCGTCCAGATTGGCTACACCTTC.

The chain joins TRBV4-1 to TRBJ1-1, with TRBD1 matching 7 bases. V lost 2 bases and J lost 1; bases outside the gene matches: 4. Germline CDR1 reads MGHRA; CDR2 reads YSYEKL. The CDR3 totals 15 residues. The CDR3 is CASSQTGQANTEAFF. The CDR3 DNA sequence: TGCGCCAGCAGCCAAACCGGACAGGCGAACACTGAAGCTTTCTTT.

This chain connects TRBV9 to TRBJ2-7, with a weak D call TRBD2 (5 bases). CDR1 and CDR2 (germline): SGDLS, YYNGEE. The CDR3 is made up of 15 amino acids. Trimming took 3 bases from V and 0 from J, leaving 13 bases between them. CDR3 DNA: TGTGCCAGCAGCGCTACCGGTGGGAGCTCCTACGAGCAGTACTTC. Translation: CASSATGGSSYEQYF.

The genes are TRBV11-3 and TRBJ1-2; no reliable D call. Trimming took off 6 bases at V and 2 bases at J, with 13 bases between the two ends. Germline loops: CDR1 SGHNT, CDR2 YENEEA. The CDR3 sequence is 14 residues long. CDR3: CASSPAGSNYGYTF. In DNA, the CDR3 is TGTGCCAGCAGTCCGGCAGGAAGCAACTATGGCTACACCTTC.